This entry features one TCR beta chain sequence. Regions amplified from RNA transcripts were the TCR beta CDR3 regions. RT-PCR in the first round (using the HTBI primer set) targeted the TCR CDR3. One entry per CDR3 protein results from TCRdb running MiXCR on the multiplex PCR reads. The top ten hold 5.8% of the sample, which has roughly 580,000 distinct CDR3 sequences, about 15% seen once. The data are from a study of T cells in Graves' hyperthyroidism and ophthalmopathy. The CDR3 has 15 residues. Per the germline V gene, CDR1 is SGHAT and CDR2 is FQNNGV. V lost 2 bases and J lost 0, with 10 bases in between.

The specimen was blood. The sequence derives from a young woman with Graves' hyperthyroidism that later progressed to Graves' ophthalmopathy. The chain combines TRBV11-2 with TRBJ1-1; D is uncertain. CDR3 nucleotides: TGTGCCAGCAGCTTACACAGAGCTTTGAACACTGAAGCTTTCTTT. Its protein product is CASSLHRALNTEAFF.